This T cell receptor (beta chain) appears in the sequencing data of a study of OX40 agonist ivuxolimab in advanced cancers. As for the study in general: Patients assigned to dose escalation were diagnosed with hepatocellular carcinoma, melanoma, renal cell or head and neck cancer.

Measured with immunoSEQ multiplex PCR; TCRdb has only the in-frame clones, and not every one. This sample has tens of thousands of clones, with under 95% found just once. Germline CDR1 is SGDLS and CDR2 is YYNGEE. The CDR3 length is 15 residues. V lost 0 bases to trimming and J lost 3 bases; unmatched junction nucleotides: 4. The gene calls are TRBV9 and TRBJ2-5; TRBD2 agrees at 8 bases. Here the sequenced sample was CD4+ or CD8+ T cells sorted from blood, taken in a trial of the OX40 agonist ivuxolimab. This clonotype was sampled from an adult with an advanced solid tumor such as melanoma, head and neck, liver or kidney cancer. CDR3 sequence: CASSVAGGIEETQYF. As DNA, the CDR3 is TGTGCCAGCAGCGTAGCGGGAGGGATCGAAGAGACCCAGTACTTC.